This T cell receptor beta chain emerged from a study of tumor and adjacent non-tumor tissue in lung cancer. Study background: Histology: 12 adenocarcinoma, a couple of squamous cell carcinoma, 1 small cell lung cancer. Aged about 30 to 85 years, patients included nine to eleven men and a few women with stage I to III disease. General study results and limits: Tumor tissue had significantly higher TCR diversity than normal lung. In normal lung, the top 100 clones were significantly more dominant than in tumor.

A modified ARM-PCR protocol with three rounds of nested PCR amplified TCRbeta. In TCRdb, the multiplex PCR reads were re-called with MiXCR into one record per CDR3 protein. There are 85,000 to 100,000 distinct CDR3 sequences in the sample; about 66% occur only once, and approximately 16% lies in the top ten. Only a few counts were recorded for this clonotype. The target antigen is unknown. The template was RNA from unsorted bulk tissue. The CDR3 is 14 amino acids. Germline V CDR1 and CDR2: DFQATT, SNEGSKA (reference sequence). Trimming took off 3 bases at V and 4 bases at J, with 12 bases between the two ends.

The material sequenced was lung tumor tissue. The chain joins TRBV20-1 to TRBJ2-2; D possibly corresponds to TRBD1 (6 bases). This TCR came from a man between 60 and 75 years old with non-small cell lung cancer. CDR3 sequence reads: CSASRGSGTGELFF. CDR3 DNA: TGCAGTGCTAGTAGGGGGAGTGGCACCGGGGAGCTGTTTTTT.